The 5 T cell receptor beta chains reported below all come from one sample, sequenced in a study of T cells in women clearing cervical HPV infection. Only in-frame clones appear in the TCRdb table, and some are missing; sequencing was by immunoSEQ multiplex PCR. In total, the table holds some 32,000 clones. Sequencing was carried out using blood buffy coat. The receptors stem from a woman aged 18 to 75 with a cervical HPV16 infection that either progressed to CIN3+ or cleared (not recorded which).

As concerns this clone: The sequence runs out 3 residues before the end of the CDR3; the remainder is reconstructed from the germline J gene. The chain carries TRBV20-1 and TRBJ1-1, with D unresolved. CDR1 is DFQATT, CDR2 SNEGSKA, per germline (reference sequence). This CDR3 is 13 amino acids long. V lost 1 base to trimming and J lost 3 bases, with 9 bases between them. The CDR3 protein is CSARVTAYTEAFF. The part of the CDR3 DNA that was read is TGCAGTGCTAGAGTTACAGCCTACACTGAA.

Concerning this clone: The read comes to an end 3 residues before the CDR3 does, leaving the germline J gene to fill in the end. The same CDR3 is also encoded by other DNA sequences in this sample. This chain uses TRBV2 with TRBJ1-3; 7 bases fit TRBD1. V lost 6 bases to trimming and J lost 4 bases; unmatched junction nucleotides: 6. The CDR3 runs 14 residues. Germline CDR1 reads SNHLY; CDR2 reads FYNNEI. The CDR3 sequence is CASRSRDRGNTIYF. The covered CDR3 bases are TGTGCCAGCAGGTCACGGGACAGAGGAAACACC.

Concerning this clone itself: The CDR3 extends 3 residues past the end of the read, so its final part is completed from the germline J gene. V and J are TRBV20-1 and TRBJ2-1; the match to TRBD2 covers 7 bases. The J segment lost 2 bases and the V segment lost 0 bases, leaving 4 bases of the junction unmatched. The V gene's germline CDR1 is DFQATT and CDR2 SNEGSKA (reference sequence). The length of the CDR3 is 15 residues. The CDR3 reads CSARESGETYNEQFF. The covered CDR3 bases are TGCAGTGCTAGAGAGAGCGGGGAAACCTACAATGAG.

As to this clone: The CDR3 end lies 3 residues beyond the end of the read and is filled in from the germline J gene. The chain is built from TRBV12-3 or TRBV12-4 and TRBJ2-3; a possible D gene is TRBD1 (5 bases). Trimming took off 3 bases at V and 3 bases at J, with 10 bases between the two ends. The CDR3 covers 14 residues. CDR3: CASSLGQGTDTQYF. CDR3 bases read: TGTGCCAGCAGTTTGGGCCAGGGTACAGATACG.

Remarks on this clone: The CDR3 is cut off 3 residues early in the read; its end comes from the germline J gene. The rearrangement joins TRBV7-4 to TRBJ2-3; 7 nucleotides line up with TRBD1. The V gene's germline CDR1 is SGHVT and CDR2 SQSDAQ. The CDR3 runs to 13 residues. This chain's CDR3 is CASSQTGQETQYF. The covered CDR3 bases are TGTGCCAGCAGCCAGACAGGGCAAGAGACG.